Detailed here is one TCR beta chain. The antigen is undetermined. These data originate in a study of response to subunit inactivated influenza vaccine. General observations from the study: Every seasonal influenza vaccination brings in few new T cells, the authors suggested.

TCRdb re-derived calls from the RT-PCR reads in MiXCR, one entry per CDR3 protein. The data hold around 750,000 distinct CDR3 sequences, with about 20% observed a single time. The junction had 4 bases not matched to a gene; V was cut back by 0 bases and J by 5 bases. The CDR3 sequence is 13 residues long. CDR1 DFQATT and CDR2 SNEGSKA come from the germline V gene (reference sequence). The V call is TRBV20-1, the J call TRBJ2-7; 7 bases map to TRBD2. This TCR was sampled from a man over 45 who received an inactivated influenza vaccine. The material was PBMCs from blood, obtained about 5 days after vaccination. The chain's CDR3 is CSAREGGKDEQYF. Written as DNA, the CDR3 is TGCAGTGCTAGAGAGGGGGGGAAGGACGAGCAGTACTTC.